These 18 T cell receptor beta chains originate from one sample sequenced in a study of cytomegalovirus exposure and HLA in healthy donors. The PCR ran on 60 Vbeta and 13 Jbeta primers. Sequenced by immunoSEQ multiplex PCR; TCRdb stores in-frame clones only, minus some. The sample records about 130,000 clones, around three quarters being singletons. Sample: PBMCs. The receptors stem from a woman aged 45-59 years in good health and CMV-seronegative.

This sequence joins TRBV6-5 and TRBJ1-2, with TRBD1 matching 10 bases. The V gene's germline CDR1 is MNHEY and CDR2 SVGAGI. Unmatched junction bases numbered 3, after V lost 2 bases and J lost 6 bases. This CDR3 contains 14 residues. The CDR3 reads CASSYGTGADGYTF. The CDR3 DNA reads TGTGCCAGCAGTTACGGGACAGGGGCGGATGGCTACACCTTC.

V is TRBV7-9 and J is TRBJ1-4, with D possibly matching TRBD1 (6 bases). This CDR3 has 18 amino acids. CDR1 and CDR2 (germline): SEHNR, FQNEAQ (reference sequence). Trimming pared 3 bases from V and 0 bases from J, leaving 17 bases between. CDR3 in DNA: TGTGCCAGCAGCTTGAATCTACGGGACACGTCAACTAATGAAAAACTGTTTTTT. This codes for CASSLNLRDTSTNEKLFF.

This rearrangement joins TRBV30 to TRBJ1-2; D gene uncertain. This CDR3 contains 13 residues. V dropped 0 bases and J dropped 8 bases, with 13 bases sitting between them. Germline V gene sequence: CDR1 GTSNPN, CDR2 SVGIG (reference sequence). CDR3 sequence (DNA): TGTGCCTGGAGTGTAGGGCCTAGCGTGGGCTACACCTTC. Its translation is CAWSVGPSVGYTF.

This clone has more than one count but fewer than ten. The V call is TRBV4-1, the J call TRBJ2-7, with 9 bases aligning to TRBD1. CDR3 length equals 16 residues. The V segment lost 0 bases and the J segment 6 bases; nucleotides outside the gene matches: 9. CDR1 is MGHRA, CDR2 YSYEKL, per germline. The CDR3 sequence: CASSQDWDRETSEQYF. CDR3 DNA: TGCGCCAGCAGCCAAGATTGGGACAGGGAGACGTCCGAGCAGTACTTC.

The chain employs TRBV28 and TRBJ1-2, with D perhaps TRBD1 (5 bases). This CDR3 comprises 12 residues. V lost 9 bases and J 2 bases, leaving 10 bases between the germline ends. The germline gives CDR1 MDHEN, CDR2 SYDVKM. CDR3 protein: CASRQSNYGYTF. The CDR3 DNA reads TGTGCCAGTAGACAGTCGAACTATGGCTACACCTTC.

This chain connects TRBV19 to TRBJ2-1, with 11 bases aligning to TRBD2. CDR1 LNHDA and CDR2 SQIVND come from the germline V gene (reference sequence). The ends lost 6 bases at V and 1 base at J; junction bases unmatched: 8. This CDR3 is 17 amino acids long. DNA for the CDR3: TGTGCCAGTAGCAAACTAGCGGGGGACCGATCCTACAATGAGCAGTTCTTC. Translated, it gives CASSKLAGDRSYNEQFF. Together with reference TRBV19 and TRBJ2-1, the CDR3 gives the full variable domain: DGGITQSPKYLFRKEGQNVTLSCEQNLNHDAMYWYRQDPGQGLRLIYYSQIVNDFQKGDIAEGYSVSREKKESFPLTVTSAQKNPTAFYLCASSKLAGDRSYNEQFFGPGTRLTVL.

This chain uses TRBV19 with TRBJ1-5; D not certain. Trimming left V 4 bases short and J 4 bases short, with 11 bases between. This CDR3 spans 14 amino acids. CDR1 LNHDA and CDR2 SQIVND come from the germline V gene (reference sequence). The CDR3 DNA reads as TGTGCCAGTAGTAGCGGGGTGGGGAATCAGCCCCAGCATTTT. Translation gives CASSSGVGNQPQHF.

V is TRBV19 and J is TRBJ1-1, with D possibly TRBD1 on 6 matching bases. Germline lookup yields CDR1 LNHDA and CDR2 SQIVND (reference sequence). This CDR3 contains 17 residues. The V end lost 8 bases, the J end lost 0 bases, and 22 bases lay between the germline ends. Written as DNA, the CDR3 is TGTGCCAGTGGGGGGGCGGGGATCTTAGGCATGAACACTGAAGCTTTCTTT. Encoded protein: CASGGAGILGMNTEAFF.

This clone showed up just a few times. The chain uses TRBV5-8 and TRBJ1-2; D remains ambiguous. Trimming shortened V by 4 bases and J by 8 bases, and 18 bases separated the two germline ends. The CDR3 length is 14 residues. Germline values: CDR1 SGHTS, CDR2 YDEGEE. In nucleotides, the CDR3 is TGTGCCAGCAGCCCCCGCGGCATCCTATGGGGCTACACCTTC. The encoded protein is CASSPRGILWGYTF.

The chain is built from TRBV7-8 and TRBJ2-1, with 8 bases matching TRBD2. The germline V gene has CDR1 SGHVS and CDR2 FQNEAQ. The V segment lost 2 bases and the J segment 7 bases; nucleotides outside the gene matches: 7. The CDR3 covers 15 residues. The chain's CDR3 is CASSLTGGPGNEQFF. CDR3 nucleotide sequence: TGTGCCAGCAGCTTAACGGGAGGGCCGGGGAATGAGCAGTTCTTC.

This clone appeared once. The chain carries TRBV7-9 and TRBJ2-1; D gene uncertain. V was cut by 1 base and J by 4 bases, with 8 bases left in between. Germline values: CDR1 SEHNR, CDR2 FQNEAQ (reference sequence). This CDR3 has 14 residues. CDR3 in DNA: TGTGCCAGCAGCTTAGGTTCGGGTTACAATGAGCAGTTCTTC. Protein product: CASSLGSGYNEQFF.

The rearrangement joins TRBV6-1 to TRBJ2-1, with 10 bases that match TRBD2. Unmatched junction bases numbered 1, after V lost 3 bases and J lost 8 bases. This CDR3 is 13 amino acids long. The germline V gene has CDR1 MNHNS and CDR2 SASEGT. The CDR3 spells CASSDSGRDEQFF. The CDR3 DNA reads TGTGCCAGCAGTGACAGCGGGAGGGATGAGCAGTTCTTC.

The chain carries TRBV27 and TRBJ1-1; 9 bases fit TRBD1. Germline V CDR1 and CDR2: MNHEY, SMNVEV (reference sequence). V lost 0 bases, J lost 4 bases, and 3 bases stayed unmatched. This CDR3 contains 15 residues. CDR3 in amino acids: CASSLSGQGGTEAFF. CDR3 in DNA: TGTGCCAGCAGTTTATCGGGACAGGGCGGCACTGAAGCTTTCTTT.

The chain's CDR3 is CASSLSATVNEKLFF. CDR3 sequence (DNA): TGTGCCAGCAGCTTAAGCGCGACGGTGAATGAAAAACTGTTTTTT. This sequence joins TRBV11-2 and TRBJ1-4; D call uncertain. Germline V CDR1 and CDR2: SGHAT, FQNNGV. The CDR3 sequence is 15 residues long. V was pared by 2 bases and J by 5 bases, with 12 bases between.

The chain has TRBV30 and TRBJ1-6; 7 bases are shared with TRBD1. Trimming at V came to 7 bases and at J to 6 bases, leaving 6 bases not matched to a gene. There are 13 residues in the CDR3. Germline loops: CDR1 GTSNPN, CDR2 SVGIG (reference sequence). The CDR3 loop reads CAYEDRINSPLHF. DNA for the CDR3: TGTGCCTACGAGGACAGGATTAATTCACCCCTCCACTTT.

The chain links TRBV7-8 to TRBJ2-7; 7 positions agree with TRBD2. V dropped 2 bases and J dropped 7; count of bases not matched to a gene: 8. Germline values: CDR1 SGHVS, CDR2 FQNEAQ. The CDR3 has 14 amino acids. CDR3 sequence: CASSLLAVGGEQYF. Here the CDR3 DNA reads TGTGCCAGCAGCTTACTAGCGGTGGGCGGGGAGCAGTACTTC.

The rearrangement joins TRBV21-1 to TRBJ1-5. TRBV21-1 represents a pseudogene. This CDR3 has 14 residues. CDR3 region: CASSIRGARQPQHF. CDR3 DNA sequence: TGTGCCAGCAGCATCCGCGGGGCGCGGCAGCCCCAGCATTTT.

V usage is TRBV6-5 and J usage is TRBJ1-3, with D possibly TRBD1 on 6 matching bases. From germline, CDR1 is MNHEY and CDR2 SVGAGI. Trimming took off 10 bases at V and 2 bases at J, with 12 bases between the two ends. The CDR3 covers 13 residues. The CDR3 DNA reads TGTGCCACCGCGGGGGGCCCTGGAAACACCATATATTTT. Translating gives CATAGGPGNTIYF.